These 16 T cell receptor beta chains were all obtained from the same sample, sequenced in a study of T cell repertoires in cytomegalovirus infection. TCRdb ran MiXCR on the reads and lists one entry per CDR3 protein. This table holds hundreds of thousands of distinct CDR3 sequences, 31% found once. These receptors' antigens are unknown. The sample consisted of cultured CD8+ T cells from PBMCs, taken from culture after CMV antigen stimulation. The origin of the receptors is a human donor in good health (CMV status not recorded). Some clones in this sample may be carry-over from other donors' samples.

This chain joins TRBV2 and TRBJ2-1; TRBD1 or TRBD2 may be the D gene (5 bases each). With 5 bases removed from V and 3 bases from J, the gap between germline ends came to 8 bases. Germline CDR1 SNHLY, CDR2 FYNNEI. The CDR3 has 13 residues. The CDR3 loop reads CASSRGDYNEQFF. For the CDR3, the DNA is TGTGCCAGCAGTCGAGGGGACTACAATGAGCAGTTCTTC. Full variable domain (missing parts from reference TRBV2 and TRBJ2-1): EPEVTQTPSHQVTQMGQEVILRCVPISNHLYFYWYRQILGQKVEFLVSFYNNEISEKSEIFDDQFSVERPDGSNFTLKIRSTKLEDSAMYFCASSRGDYNEQFFGPGTRLTVL.

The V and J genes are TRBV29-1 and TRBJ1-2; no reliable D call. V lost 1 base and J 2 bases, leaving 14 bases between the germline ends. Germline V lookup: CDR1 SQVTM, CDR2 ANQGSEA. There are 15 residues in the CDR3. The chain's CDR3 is CSVEVTRHRNYGYTF. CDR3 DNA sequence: TGCAGCGTTGAAGTTACGCGTCATCGCAACTATGGCTACACCTTC.

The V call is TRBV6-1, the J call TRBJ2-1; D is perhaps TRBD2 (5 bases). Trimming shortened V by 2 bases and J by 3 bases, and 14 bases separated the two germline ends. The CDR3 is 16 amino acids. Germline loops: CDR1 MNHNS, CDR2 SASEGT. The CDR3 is CASSERPSPYYNEQFF. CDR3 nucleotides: TGTGCCAGCAGTGAAAGGCCTAGCCCCTACTACAATGAGCAGTTCTTC.

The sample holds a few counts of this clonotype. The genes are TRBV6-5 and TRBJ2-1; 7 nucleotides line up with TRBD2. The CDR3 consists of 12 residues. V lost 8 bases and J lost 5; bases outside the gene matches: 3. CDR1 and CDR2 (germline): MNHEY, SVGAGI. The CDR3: CASFTSDNEQFF. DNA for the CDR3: TGTGCCAGCTTTACTAGCGACAATGAGCAGTTCTTC.

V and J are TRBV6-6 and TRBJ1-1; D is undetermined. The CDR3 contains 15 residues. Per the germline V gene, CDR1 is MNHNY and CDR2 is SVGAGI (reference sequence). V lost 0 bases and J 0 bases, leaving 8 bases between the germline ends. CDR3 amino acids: CASSYSKIMNTEAFF. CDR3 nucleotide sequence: TGTGCCAGCAGTTACTCCAAGATCATGAACACTGAAGCTTTCTTT.

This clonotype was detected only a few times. CDR3 nucleotide sequence: TGTGCCAGCAGCCAGGCGGGCCTCACAGATACGCAGTATTTT. Encoded protein: CASSQAGLTDTQYF. This chain connects TRBV27 to TRBJ2-3; maybe TRBD2 (5 bases). V was trimmed by 6 bases and J by 2 bases, leaving 12 bases between them. The CDR3 sequence is 14 residues long. CDR1 and CDR2 from the germline V gene are MNHEY and SMNVEV (reference sequence).

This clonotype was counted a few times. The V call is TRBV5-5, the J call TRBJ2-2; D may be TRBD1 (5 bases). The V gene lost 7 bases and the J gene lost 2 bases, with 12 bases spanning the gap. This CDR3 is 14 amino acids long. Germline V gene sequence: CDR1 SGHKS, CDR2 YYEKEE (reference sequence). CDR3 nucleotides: TGTGCCAGCGTATGGACACCTAACACCGGGGAGCTGTTTTTT. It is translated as CASVWTPNTGELFF. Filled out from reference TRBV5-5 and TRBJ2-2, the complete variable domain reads DAGVTQSPTHLIKTRGQQVTLRCSPISGHKSVSWYQQVLGQGPQFIFQYYEKEERGRGNFPDRFSARQFPNYSSELNVNALLLGDSALYLCASVWTPNTGELFFGEGSRLTVL.

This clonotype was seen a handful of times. The CDR3 loop is CASSLARSGGAIPTGELFF. In nucleotides, the CDR3 is TGTGCCAGCAGTTTAGCGAGAAGCGGGGGGGCGATTCCCACCGGGGAGCTGTTTTTT. The chain uses TRBV12-3 or TRBV12-4 and TRBJ2-2; 10 bases line up with TRBD2. The CDR3 contains 19 residues. Trimming removed 0 bases from V and 4 bases from J; junction bases left unmatched: 11.

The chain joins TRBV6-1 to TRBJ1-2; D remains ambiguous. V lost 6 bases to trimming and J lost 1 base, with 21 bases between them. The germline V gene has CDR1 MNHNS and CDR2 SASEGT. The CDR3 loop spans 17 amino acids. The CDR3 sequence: CASRIHPTRQYNYGYTF. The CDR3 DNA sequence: TGTGCCAGCAGGATACACCCGACTCGGCAGTATAACTATGGCTACACCTTC.

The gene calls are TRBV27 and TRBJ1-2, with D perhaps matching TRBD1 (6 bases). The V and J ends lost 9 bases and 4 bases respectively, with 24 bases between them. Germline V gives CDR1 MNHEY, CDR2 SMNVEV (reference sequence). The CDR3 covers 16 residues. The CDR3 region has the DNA TGTGCCAGGAAAGAAACCAGGGGCGACTACCTCTATGGCTACACCTTC. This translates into CARKETRGDYLYGYTF.

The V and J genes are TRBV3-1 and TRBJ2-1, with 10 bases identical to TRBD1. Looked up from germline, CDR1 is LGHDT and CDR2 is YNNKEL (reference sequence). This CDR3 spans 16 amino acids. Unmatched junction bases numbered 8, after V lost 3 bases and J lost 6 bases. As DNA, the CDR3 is TGTGCCAGCAGCCAGCCGGGACAGGGGATGGGCAATGAGCAGTTCTTC. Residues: CASSQPGQGMGNEQFF.

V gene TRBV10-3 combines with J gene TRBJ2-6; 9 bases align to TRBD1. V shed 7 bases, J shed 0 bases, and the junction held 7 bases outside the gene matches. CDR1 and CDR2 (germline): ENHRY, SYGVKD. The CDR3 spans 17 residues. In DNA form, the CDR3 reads TGTGCCATCAATGGGTGGGACAGGGTCTCTGGGGCCAACGTCCTGACTTTC. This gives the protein CAINGWDRVSGANVLTF.

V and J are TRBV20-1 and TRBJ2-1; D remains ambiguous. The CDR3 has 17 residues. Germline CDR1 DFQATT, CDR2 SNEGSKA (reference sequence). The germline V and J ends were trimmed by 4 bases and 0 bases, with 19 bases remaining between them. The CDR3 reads CSAIALDHASSYNEQFF. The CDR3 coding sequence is TGCAGTGCTATTGCCCTCGACCACGCGAGCTCCTACAATGAGCAGTTCTTC.

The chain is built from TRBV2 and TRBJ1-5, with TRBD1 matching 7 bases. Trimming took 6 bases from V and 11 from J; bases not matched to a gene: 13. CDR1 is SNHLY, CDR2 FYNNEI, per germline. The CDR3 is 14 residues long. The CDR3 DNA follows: TGTGCCAGCAGCCTTAACAGGGGTGTTAGGACCCAGCATTTT. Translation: CASSLNRGVRTQHF.

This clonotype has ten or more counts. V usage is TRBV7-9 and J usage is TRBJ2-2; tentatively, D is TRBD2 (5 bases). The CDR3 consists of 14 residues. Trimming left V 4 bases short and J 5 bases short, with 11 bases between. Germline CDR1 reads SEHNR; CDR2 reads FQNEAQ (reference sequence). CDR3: CASSSRTGTGELFF. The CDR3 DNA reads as TGTGCCAGCAGCTCCCGAACGGGAACCGGGGAGCTGTTTTTT.

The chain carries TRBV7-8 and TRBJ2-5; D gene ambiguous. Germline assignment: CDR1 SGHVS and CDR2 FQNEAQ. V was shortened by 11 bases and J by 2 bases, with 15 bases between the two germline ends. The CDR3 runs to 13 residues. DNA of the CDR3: TGTGCCTTAGCAGCCCACAATCAAGAGACCCAGTACTTC. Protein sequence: CALAAHNQETQYF.